This T cell receptor (beta chain) comes out of a study of shared clonotypes between healthy human individuals. This CDR3 has 14 residues. Germline CDR1 reads MNHEY; CDR2 reads SVGAGI. The junction had 4 bases not matched to a gene; V was cut back by 6 bases and J by 7 bases. Worth noting for this clone: This CDR3 is also generated by other DNA sequences in the sample.

Measured with immunoSEQ multiplex PCR; TCRdb has only the in-frame clones, and not every one. This table holds about 980,000 clones, over 60% found once. The receptor was derived from a man between 18 and 29 years old in good health. The chain has TRBV6-5 and TRBJ1-6, with 9 bases that match TRBD1. The sample comprised memory CD4+ T cells sorted from blood. Subset here: CD45RA-negative fraction. CDR3 region: CASSAGTGNSPLHF. CDR3 nucleotides: TGTGCCAGCAGCGCCGGGACAGGGAATTCACCCCTCCACTTT.